What follows are 8 T cell receptor beta chains derived from one specimen sequenced in a study of T cell repertoires in cytomegalovirus infection. These receptors have no identified antigens. A single record per CDR3 protein comes from TCRdb applying MiXCR to the reads. Of about 890,000 distinct CDR3 sequences listed, roughly a third were seen once; the top ten hold 13%. The sequencing here drew on cultured CD8+ T cells from PBMCs, taken from culture after CMV antigen stimulation. The receptors stem from a human donor in good health (CMV status not recorded). Some clones in this sample may be carry-over from other donors' samples.

The sample holds a few counts of this clonotype. This chain joins TRBV11-2 and TRBJ2-5, with D unclear. The germline CDR1 and CDR2 sequences are SGHAT and FQNNGV. The CDR3 covers 16 residues. Trimming removed 3 bases from V and 2 bases from J, with 16 bases in between. The CDR3 protein is CASSFGVQGYQETQYF. CDR3 in DNA: TGTGCCAGCAGCTTTGGGGTACAAGGGTATCAAGAGACCCAGTACTTC.

The chain uses TRBV28 and TRBJ2-5, with unresolved D. The CDR3 consists of 14 residues. Germline lookup yields CDR1 MDHEN and CDR2 SYDVKM. V lost 4 bases, J lost 5 bases, and 14 bases lay in between. The CDR3 reads CASSSPRNWETQYF. The CDR3 bases are TGTGCCAGCAGTTCCCCTAGGAATTGGGAGACCCAGTACTTC.

The CDR3 loop is CASSVEGGAYEQYF. The CDR3 DNA reads as TGTGCCAGCAGCGTAGAGGGGGGGGCCTACGAGCAGTACTTC. The chain has TRBV9 and TRBJ2-7; maybe TRBD2 (7 bases). V shed 0 bases and J shed 2 bases, with 9 bases lying between them. Germline V gene lookup returns CDR1 SGDLS and CDR2 YYNGEE. This CDR3 has 14 residues.

The V and J genes are TRBV10-3 and TRBJ1-1; D ambiguous. Per germline, CDR1 ENHRY and CDR2 SYGVKD. V was cut by 5 bases and J by 0 bases, with 10 bases left in between. There are 14 residues in the CDR3. CDR3 region: CAISTTEMNTEAFF. For the CDR3, the DNA is TGTGCCATCAGTACTACAGAGATGAACACTGAAGCTTTCTTT.

The rearrangement uses TRBV28 and TRBJ1-1; maybe TRBD1 (5 bases). Trimming pared 7 bases from V and 3 bases from J, leaving 15 bases between. CDR1 and CDR2 from the germline V gene are MDHEN and SYDVKM. The CDR3 loop spans 14 amino acids. The CDR3 DNA reads TGTGCCAGCACCCAAGTGGGGGTAGACACTGAAGCTTTCTTT. The encoded protein is CASTQVGVDTEAFF.

In this sample, this clonotype turned up many times. The chain employs TRBV27 and TRBJ1-4; D possibly corresponds to TRBD1 (5 bases). The CDR3 runs to 12 residues. The germline V gene has CDR1 MNHEY and CDR2 SMNVEV (reference sequence). Trimming cost V 6 bases and J 7 bases, with 9 bases left between them. CDR3: CASSRGGEKLFF. The CDR3 bases are TGTGCCAGCAGCCGCGGGGGTGAAAAACTGTTTTTT.

In this sample, this clonotype turned up once. The chain employs TRBV5-4 and TRBJ2-5; 7 bases match TRBD1. The J segment lost 4 bases and the V segment lost 8 bases, leaving 14 bases of the junction unmatched. Germline V gene sequence: CDR1 SGHNT, CDR2 YYREEE (reference sequence). This CDR3 region has 15 residues. CDR3 bases: TGTGCCAGTGGGGAAGAAAACAGGGGTGGAGAGACCCAGTACTTC. It is translated as CASGEENRGGETQYF.

The chain carries TRBV6-2 or TRBV6-3 and TRBJ2-3; 7 bases align to TRBD2. V shed 5 bases and J 6 bases; nucleotides not matched to a gene: 8. The CDR3 contains 14 residues. Germline CDR1 is MNHEY and CDR2 is SVGEGT. The chain's CDR3 is CASSGDYLPDTQYF. The CDR3 nucleotides are TGTGCCAGCAGTGGGGACTACCTCCCCGATACGCAGTATTTT.